This T cell receptor (beta chain) was documented in a study of cytomegalovirus exposure and HLA in healthy donors. The PCR used 60 Vbeta and 13 Jbeta primers. TCRdb's copy holds only in-frame clones and misses some; the assay was immunoSEQ multiplex PCR. This table has more than 100,000 clones, 60% to 85% appearing once. Study-wide results and limits: The authors enumerated 150 to 200 TCR beta chains as linked to cytomegalovirus. Later work found that TCR association rates differed between HLA loci; DRB1 had the most and HLA-C the fewest. In a later analysis, at a false discovery rate of 0.05, some 17,000 TCR beta sequences were associated with HLA alleles.

This clone has more than one count but fewer than ten. Its matching antigen is unknown. CDR3 length: 16 residues. The ends were cut back, 4 bases at V and 0 bases at J, with 15 bases in the middle. Germline V lookup: CDR1 SGHVS, CDR2 FNYEAQ. This clonotype was obtained from a female donor in good health and CMV-seropositive. The material sequenced was PBMCs. The V and J genes are TRBV7-6 and TRBJ1-1, with a tentative D call TRBD1 (6 bases). The CDR3 DNA follows: TGTGCCAGCAGCTCCTACAGGGACCGACTGAACACTGAAGCTTTCTTT. Translated, it gives CASSSYRDRLNTEAFF.